The 29 T cell receptor beta chains below come from one sample, sequenced in a study of tumor and adjacent non-tumor tissue in lung cancer. RNA was extracted from bulk tissue without any cell sorting. The normal lung tissue was taken more than 3 cm from the tumor edge. TCRbeta libraries were built with three rounds of nested PCR, modified from ARM-PCR. From the multiplex PCR reads, TCRdb called clonotypes with MiXCR, one entry per CDR3 protein. The table lists 85,000 to 130,000 distinct CDR3 sequences, approximately 65% of them singletons. What was sequenced was distant non-tumor lung tissue. Receptors originate from a man aged 30 to 45 with non-small cell lung cancer.

The rearrangement uses TRBV20-1 and TRBJ2-7; D is possibly TRBD2 (5 bases). CDR3 length equals 16 residues. The ends were cut back, 4 bases at V and 0 bases at J, with 19 bases in the middle. The germline CDR1 and CDR2 sequences are DFQATT and SNEGSKA (reference sequence). CDR3 coding DNA: TGCAGTGCTATTACGACTATAGGGCAAACCTCCTACGAGCAGTACTTC. Residues: CSAITTIGQTSYEQYF.

Worth noting for this clonotype: One end of the junction does not line up with germline, which may come from a read error. V gene TRBV20-1 combines with J gene TRBJ1-5; D unclear. The length of the CDR3 is 14 residues. The V gene's germline CDR1 is DFQATT and CDR2 SNEGSKA (reference sequence). This chain's CDR3 is CSARVSNGNQPQHF. DNA of the CDR3: TGCAGTGCTAGAGTTTCGAACGGTAATCAGCCTCAGCATTTT.

As for this clonotype: Given a much more abundant clone one base away, this may be a read error. The rearrangement links TRBV20-1 to TRBJ2-7, with 7 bases that match TRBD2. Germline V lookup: CDR1 DFQATT, CDR2 SNEGSKA (reference sequence). The CDR3 is 14 residues long. CDR3 protein: CNASGMRDTYEQYF. CDR3 in DNA: TGCAATGCTAGCGGCATGCGGGATACCTACGAGCAGTACTTC.

For this clonotype: A much larger clone lies one base from this, so it may be a read error. The V gene is TRBV4-1, the J gene TRBJ2-7, with 10 bases aligning to TRBD2. Germline V gene sequence: CDR1 MGHRA, CDR2 YSYEKL. The CDR3 runs 16 residues. The CDR3: CANSQVGLDSGRPEYF. The CDR3 nucleotides are TGCGCCAACAGCCAAGTAGGCCTAGATAGCGGGAGGCCAGAGTACTTC.

This rearrangement joins TRBV12-3 or TRBV12-4 to TRBJ2-7; no firm D call. The CDR3 is 12 residues long. Deletions cut 6 bases from V and 6 bases from J, with 12 bases between. The CDR3 is CASSHDWFEQYF. The CDR3 nucleotides read TGTGCCAGCAGCCATGACTGGTTCGAGCAGTACTTC.

The rearrangement joins TRBV10-3 to TRBJ2-1; D is possibly TRBD2 (6 bases). This CDR3 region has 18 residues. Germline V lookup: CDR1 ENHRY, CDR2 SYGVKD. The V gene lost 7 bases and the J gene lost 5 bases, with 27 bases spanning the gap. The CDR3 bases are TGTGCCATCACTAAGACTGGAGAGAGACTAGGAAATAACAATGAGCAGTTCTTC. It specifies CAITKTGERLGNNNEQFF.

For this clonotype: Likely a read error: the CDR3 ends without its conserved phenylalanine or tryptophan. The CDR3 protein is CSTRQDQETQYY. CDR3 nucleotides: TGCAGTACGAGACAGGATCAAGAGACCCAGTACTAC. The rearrangement joins TRBV20-1 to TRBJ2-5; D possibly corresponds to TRBD1 (6 bases). The CDR3 loop spans 12 amino acids. The V gene lost 8 bases and the J gene lost 2 bases, with 12 bases spanning the gap. Looked up from germline, CDR1 is DFQATT and CDR2 is SNEGSKA (reference sequence).

A word on this clonotype: A read error may produce the germline difference seen at one junction end. The chain uses TRBV7-9 and TRBJ2-6; D unclear. The CDR3 totals 19 residues. CDR1 is SEHNR and CDR2 is FQNEAQ in the germline V gene (reference sequence). The CDR3 DNA follows: TGTGCCAGCAGCTCTCTACTTGTCCGACTCGGATCTGAGGCCATCGTCCTGACTTTC. This translates into CASSSLLVRLGSEAIVLTF.

There are many counts of this clonotype. V gene TRBV12-5 combines with J gene TRBJ2-2, with TRBD2 identical over 8 bases. The germline gives CDR1 LGHNT, CDR2 FRNRAP. The CDR3 is 18 residues long. V gave up 5 bases and J gave up 3 bases; unmatched junction bases: 14. CDR3 DNA sequence: TGTGCTAGTGGTCCAACGAGCGGGAGCCTTTCCCACACCGGGGAGCTGTTTTTT. Protein product: CASGPTSGSLSHTGELFF.

Details on this clonotype: At one end the junction does not follow the germline gene, possibly because of a read error. The chain couples TRBV4-1 to TRBJ2-1; D not certain. The germline V gene encodes CDR1 MGHRA and CDR2 YSYEKL. CDR3 length: 15 amino acids. CDR3 sequence (DNA): TGCGCCAGCAACCAAGGTTCCTGGATGGGGAATGAGCAGCTCTTC. It is translated as CASNQGSWMGNEQLF.

There are a few counts of this clonotype. V and J are TRBV14 and TRBJ2-5, with D hard to call. CDR3 length: 13 residues. V was shortened by 4 bases and J by 2 bases, with 8 bases between the two germline ends. Germline CDR1 and CDR2: SGHDN and FVKESK. The CDR3 loop reads CASSPLGQETQYF. The CDR3 DNA follows: TGTGCCAGCAGCCCACTTGGACAAGAGACCCAGTACTTC.

This clonotype was picked up one time. Since the CDR3 does not end with the conserved phenylalanine or tryptophan, this likely comes from a read error. V is TRBV6-2 or TRBV6-3 and J is TRBJ2-1, with 10 bases lining up with TRBD2. Per the germline V gene, CDR1 is MNHEY and CDR2 is SVGEGT. This CDR3 has 14 residues. The CDR3 nucleotides read TGTGCCAGCGCAGCGAGCGGGGGGGCAGATGAACAGTTCTCC. Translation: CASAASGGADEQFS.

A remark on this clonotype: At one end, the junction sequence differs from germline, possibly due to a read error. The chain is built from TRBV6-5 and TRBJ2-3, with unresolved D. The CDR3 has 12 amino acids. The germline V gene encodes CDR1 MNHEY and CDR2 SVGAGI. As DNA, the CDR3 is TGCACCAGCAGTTACTCGATGGATACGCAGTATTTT. Amino acids: CTSSYSMDTQYF.

As concerns this clonotype: Since the CDR3 does not end with the conserved phenylalanine or tryptophan, this likely comes from a read error. Because the CDR3's place on the DNA is in doubt, the DNA is left out and the CDR3 is given as listed by TCRdb. This chain links TRBV6-6 with TRBJ1-5. Germline V lookup: CDR1 MNHNY, CDR2 SVGAGI (reference sequence). The CDR3 is 16 residues long, counting both termini. The CDR3 loop reads CASSYSTSGVQQPHHL.

Concerning this clonotype itself: A much larger clone lies a single base off, so this may be a read error. V usage is TRBV29-1 and J usage is TRBJ2-7; D is perhaps TRBD1 or TRBD2 (6 bases each). Per germline, CDR1 SQVTM and CDR2 ANQGSEA. CDR3 length: 17 residues. CDR3 loop: CSVDSPDGIGGGCEQCF. The CDR3 coding sequence is TGCAGCGTTGATTCGCCCGACGGAATAGGGGGAGGCTGCGAGCAGTGCTTC.

Details on this clonotype: This likely comes from a read error, as the CDR3 has no conserved phenylalanine or tryptophan at its end. V usage is TRBV11-3 and J usage is TRBJ2-3, with 10 bases identical to TRBD2. The CDR3 length is 16 residues. V gave up 5 bases and J gave up 1 base; unmatched junction bases: 6. Germline CDR1 SGHNT, CDR2 YENEEA. The CDR3 DNA follows: TGTGCCAGCAGCACACGAGCGGGAGGGCGCACAGATACGCAGTATTAT. Amino acids: CASSTRAGGRTDTQYY.

For this clonotype: Compared with germline, one end of the junction differs, possibly owing to a read error. The CDR3, as DNA: TGTGCCAGCTCAGGGGCAAGGGAGACCCAGTATTTC. Protein: CASSGARETQYF. The V and J genes are TRBV28 and TRBJ2-5, with D maybe TRBD1 (6 bases). Germline assignment: CDR1 MDHEN and CDR2 SYDVKM. The CDR3 consists of 12 residues.

The chain is built from TRBV4-2 and TRBJ2-1; TRBD2 might be the D (6 bases). The CDR3 spans 18 residues. CDR1 and CDR2 (germline): LGHNA, YNFKEQ. V was clipped by 0 bases and J by 2 bases, with 17 bases between them. CDR3 coding DNA: TGTGCCAGCAGCCAAGAAGCCCCAGCGGGTTTAACCTACAATGAGCAGTTCTTC. As protein: CASSQEAPAGLTYNEQFF.

Turning to this clonotype: No conserved phenylalanine or tryptophan is present at the end of the CDR3, so a read error is the likely explanation. The chain is built from TRBV6-2 or TRBV6-3 and TRBJ1-1; a weak D match, TRBD1 (6 bases). The germline V gene has CDR1 MNHEY and CDR2 SVGEGT. Trimming pared 6 bases from V and 8 bases from J, leaving 13 bases between. The CDR3 extends over 12 amino acids. The CDR3 DNA reads as TGTGCCAGCAGCCTCGGTCAGGGGGAAGCTTTCATT. Residues: CASSLGQGEAFI.

This clonotype has only a few counts. This clone may be a read error of a much larger clone one base away. The chain couples TRBV4-3 to TRBJ1-4, with 7 bases fitting TRBD1. This CDR3 comprises 19 residues. With V trimmed by 4 bases and J by 0 bases, 14 bases remained unmatched. The V gene's germline CDR1 is LGHNA and CDR2 YSLEER. For the CDR3, the DNA is TGCGCCAGCAGCCGAGAGGGGGCGGGCCGAAGCGCAACTAATGAAAAACTGTTTTTT. Translation: CASSREGAGRSATNEKLFF.

This chain uses TRBV5-6 with TRBJ2-1; D uncertain. Between the trimmed V and J ends, which lost 2 bases and 9 bases, there was a span of 12 bases. CDR1 is SGHDT, CDR2 YYEEEE, per germline. The CDR3 totals 13 residues. CDR3 loop: CASSLRIDGEQFF. In DNA, the CDR3 is TGTGCCAGCAGCTTAAGAATAGACGGTGAGCAGTTCTTC. Based on the CDR3 plus reference TRBV5-6 and TRBJ2-1, the full variable domain is DAGVTQSPTHLIKTRGQQVTLRCSPKSGHDTVSWYQQALGQGPQFIFQYYEEEERQRGNFPDRFSGHQFPNYSSELNVNALLLGDSALYLCASSLRIDGEQFFGPGTRLTVL.

Regarding this clonotype: This may stem from a read error, because a much larger clone lies one nucleotide away. This chain uses TRBV20-1 with TRBJ1-4; D uncertain. This CDR3 spans 15 amino acids. The V end lost 4 bases, the J end lost 8 bases, and 20 bases lay between the germline ends. Germline CDR1 is DFQATT and CDR2 is SNEGSKA (reference sequence). CDR3 region: CSAKPPVSPGEKLFF. Written as DNA, the CDR3 is TGCAGTGCTAAACCCCCCGTGTCTCCAGGCGAAAAACTGTTTTTT.

This clonotype has only a few counts. An end of the junction differs from the germline gene, which may be a read error. This chain uses TRBV20-1 with TRBJ2-2, with 8 bases that match TRBD2. Looked up from germline, CDR1 is DFQATT and CDR2 is SNEGSKA (reference sequence). This CDR3 contains 14 residues. DNA of the CDR3: TGCAGTGCTAGACCAGCGGGAGACACCGGGGAGCTGCTTTTT. Its translation is CSARPAGDTGELLF.

Note on this clonotype: Possible read error: a much larger clone is one base away. The V and J genes are TRBV12-3 or TRBV12-4 and TRBJ2-5; maybe TRBD1 (6 bases). The CDR3 sequence is 16 residues long. The CDR3 nucleotides read TGTGTCAGCAGTTCTCGGGACACAGCAAGCCAAGAGACCCAGTACTTC. This codes for CVSSSRDTASQETQYF.

On this clonotype itself: One end of the junction fails to match germline, which may point to a read error. J is TRBJ1-6 and V is TRBV12-3 or TRBV12-4; no clear D gene. This CDR3 has 14 residues. CDR3 sequence reads: CASSLRTTVSPIHF. The CDR3 nucleotides are TGTGCCAGTAGTTTACGGACCACAGTCTCACCCATCCACTTT.

Concerning this clonotype: The junction and the germline gene differ at one end; a read error may be behind it. DNA for the CDR3: TGTGCCAGCAGCCATAGCGGGAGTAACAGCGGGGAGCTGTTTTTT. Translating gives CASSHSGSNSGELFF. This sequence joins TRBV11-2 and TRBJ2-2, with TRBD2 identical over 9 bases. The CDR3 contains 15 residues. Germline V gene sequence: CDR1 SGHAT, CDR2 FQNNGV.

This chain connects TRBV20-1 to TRBJ2-1, with 8 nucleotides matching TRBD2. After removal of 0 bases from V and 8 bases from J, the junction contained 6 bases not matched to a gene. The germline CDR1 and CDR2 sequences are DFQATT and SNEGSKA (reference sequence). This CDR3 comprises 14 residues. The CDR3: CSARDQRTSYEQFF. In DNA, the CDR3 is TGCAGTGCTAGAGATCAACGGACTAGCTATGAGCAGTTCTTC.

As concerns this clonotype: Since no conserved phenylalanine or tryptophan closes the CDR3, a read error is the likely cause. This chain uses TRBV7-9 with TRBJ1-2; D uncertain. The CDR3 has 14 amino acids. V was trimmed by 5 bases and J by 10 bases, leaving 20 bases between them. Germline V lookup: CDR1 SEHNR, CDR2 FQNEAQ (reference sequence). The CDR3 sequence: CASSQIMENYDYTL. CDR3 coding DNA: TGTGCCAGCAGCCAAATAATGGAGAACTACGACTACACCTTA.

Concerning this clonotype itself: Its ends do not fully match the called genes, so a read error is possible. The chain recombines TRBV6-6 with TRBJ2-7; no definite D call. The CDR3 is 13 residues long. The germline V gene has CDR1 MNHNY and CDR2 SVGAGI (reference sequence). CDR3 sequence (DNA): TGTGCCATCAGTTATCTGGTCGGCTACCAGCAGTACTTC. Translating it yields CAISYLVGYQQYF.